This T cell receptor (beta chain) is drawn from a study of CXCR3-negative and CXCR3-positive naive CD8 T cells. The study's findings and limits: Naive cells that were CXCR3-positive had more hydrophobic TRB CDR3s (compared with CXCR3-negative naive cells).

Remarks on this clonotype: Antigen unknown.

TRB cDNA libraries were made by UMI-labeled 5' RACE. Following a re-call of the 5' RACE reads, TCRdb has one entry per CDR3 protein and lacks DNA. The sample totals more than 70,000 distinct CDR3 sequences; its top ten clones hold 0.55% to 0.8%. The CDR3 consists of 14 residues. The sequencing sample was made of naive CXCR3+ CD8+ T cells from blood. Subset: CD45RO-CCR7+CD27+CD95- naive CD8+ T cells expressing CXCR3 (TNR3+). The rearrangement joins TRBV12-3 or TRBV12-4 to TRBJ2-3; TCRdb gives TRBD1 as the D gene, but with no DNA this cannot be confirmed. This TCR came from a human donor in good health. Some clones in this sample may be carry-over from other donors' samples. The CDR3 loop is CASSPLGATDTQYF.